The 17 T cell receptor beta chains reported below all come from one sample, sequenced in a study of immune cell composition in non-small cell lung cancer. TCRdb's copy holds only in-frame clones and misses some; the assay was immunoSEQ multiplex PCR. The sample lists fewer than 15,000 clones, 69% occurring once. Specimen: lung tumor tissue. These receptors were obtained from a human donor with non-small cell lung cancer.

This clone rates as medium-sized. This chain uses TRBV18 with TRBJ1-6; the match to TRBD1 covers 7 bases. The CDR3 loop spans 14 amino acids. Germline CDR1 is KGHSH and CDR2 is LQKENI. The J segment lost 8 bases and the V segment lost 5 bases, leaving 6 bases of the junction unmatched. The CDR3 spells CASSIQGLDSPLHF. In nucleotides, the CDR3 is TGTGCCAGCTCAATACAGGGGCTTGATTCACCCCTCCACTTT.

The genes are TRBV5-1 and TRBJ2-3; perhaps TRBD1 as D (6 bases). The germline CDR1 and CDR2 sequences are SGHRS and YFSETQ. Trimming removed 9 bases from V and 3 bases from J, with 17 bases in between. CDR3 length: 14 residues. The CDR3 nucleotides read TGCGCCACCTCAACAGGGCAGTCAACAGATACGCAGTATTTT. Translated, it gives CATSTGQSTDTQYF.

The chain couples TRBV4-2 to TRBJ1-5; D is possibly TRBD1 (6 bases). The CDR3 covers 14 residues. Germline assignment: CDR1 LGHNA and CDR2 YNFKEQ. The V gene lost 1 base and the J gene lost 5 bases, with 9 bases spanning the gap. The CDR3 DNA is TGTGCCAGCAGCCAAGGGACAGTTGATCAGCCCCAGCATTTT. Its protein is CASSQGTVDQPQHF.

This chain uses TRBV18 with TRBJ1-2, with D possibly being TRBD1 (6 bases). V lost 5 bases and J 1 base, leaving 11 bases between the germline ends. Germline V gene lookup returns CDR1 KGHSH and CDR2 LQKENI. The CDR3 runs 14 residues. The CDR3 is CASSTWTDNYGYTF. The CDR3 bases are TGTGCCAGCTCAACCTGGACAGATAACTATGGCTACACCTTC.

V is TRBV7-6 and J is TRBJ1-6; no definite D call. V was pared by 0 bases and J by 10 bases, with 10 bases between. This CDR3 is 14 amino acids long. Germline V CDR1 and CDR2: SGHVS, FNYEAQ. This CDR3 reads CASSLAPVSSPLHF. CDR3 bases: TGTGCCAGCAGCTTAGCCCCCGTCTCCTCACCCCTCCACTTT.

In regard to this clone: A read error may account for a junction end that differs from germline. J is TRBJ1-4 and V is TRBV30; maybe TRBD1 (6 bases). The CDR3 covers 14 residues. CDR1 and CDR2 (germline): GTSNPN, SVGIG (reference sequence). CDR3 sequence: CARSVRAGEEKLFF. The CDR3 DNA is TGTGCCCGGAGTGTACGGGCAGGGGAGGAAAAACTGTTTTTT.

The gene calls are TRBV7-3 and TRBJ2-1; the D is unclear. The CDR3 sequence is 13 residues long. V was cut by 1 base and J by 10 bases, with 11 bases left in between. CDR1 and CDR2 from the germline V gene are SGHTA and FQGTGA. The CDR3 reads CASSLSPQREQFF. The DNA of the CDR3 is TGTGCCAGCAGCTTAAGTCCTCAGAGGGAGCAGTTCTTC.

This sequence joins TRBV5-1 and TRBJ1-2, with D possibly TRBD1 on 5 matching bases. This CDR3 spans 11 amino acids. CDR1 SGHRS and CDR2 YFSETQ come from the germline V gene. V was shortened by 7 bases and J by 8 bases, with 12 bases between the two germline ends. The CDR3 here is CASGLGGGYTF. CDR3 nucleotide sequence: TGCGCCAGCGGCCTCGGGGGAGGCTACACCTTC. Based on the CDR3 plus reference TRBV5-1 and TRBJ1-2, the full variable domain is KAGVTQTPRYLIKTRGQQVTLSCSPISGHRSVSWYQQTPGQGLQFLFEYFSETQRNKGNFPGRFSGRQFSNSRSEMNVSTLELGDSALYLCASGLGGGYTFGSGTRLTVV.

The chain carries TRBV21-1 and TRBJ2-2; the table's D gene call, TRBD2, was not cross checked with the DNA. TRBV21-1 is a listed pseudogene. This CDR3 contains 16 residues. CDR3 DNA sequence: TGTGCCAGCAGCAAAGTCGGGGGGCAGAACACCGGGGAGCTGTTTTTT. Translated: CASSKVGGQNTGELFF.

In this sample, this clone turned up a few times. The J gene is TRBJ1-1, the V gene TRBV9; D call uncertain. This CDR3 contains 13 residues. The germline V gene has CDR1 SGDLS and CDR2 YYNGEE. The ends were cut back, 1 base at V and 8 bases at J, with 12 bases in the middle. Written as DNA, the CDR3 is TGTGCCAGCAGCGTACGAGGGCTAGAGGAAGCTTTCTTT. The encoded protein is CASSVRGLEEAFF.

The chain couples TRBV25-1 to TRBJ1-1, with a weak D call TRBD1 (6 bases). CDR3 length equals 12 residues. Trimming removed 9 bases from V and 1 base from J, with 9 bases in between. Germline CDR1 reads MGHDK; CDR2 reads SYGVNS. CDR3 protein: CARSDRNTEAFF. CDR3 nucleotide sequence: TGTGCCAGATCGGACAGGAACACTGAAGCTTTCTTT.

The chain employs TRBV7-9 and TRBJ1-5; 7 bases map to TRBD1. V trimming: 4 bases; J trimming: 5 bases; junction bases outside the gene matches: 2. Per germline, CDR1 SEHNR and CDR2 FQNEAQ (reference sequence). This CDR3 spans 13 amino acids. In DNA form, the CDR3 reads TGTGCCAGCAGCTCGCAGGGGGATCAGCCCCAGCATTTT. Amino acid sequence: CASSSQGDQPQHF.

V is TRBV5-1 and J is TRBJ1-4; TRBD1 matches at 7 bases. The germline CDR1 and CDR2 sequences are SGHRS and YFSETQ. The J segment lost 0 bases and the V segment lost 4 bases, leaving 6 bases of the junction unmatched. This CDR3 comprises 16 residues. CDR3 protein: CASSPDRAATNEKLFF. In DNA, the CDR3 is TGCGCCAGCAGCCCCGACAGGGCTGCAACTAATGAAAAACTGTTTTTT. Full variable domain (missing parts from reference TRBV5-1 and TRBJ1-4): KAGVTQTPRYLIKTRGQQVTLSCSPISGHRSVSWYQQTPGQGLQFLFEYFSETQRNKGNFPGRFSGRQFSNSRSEMNVSTLELGDSALYLCASSPDRAATNEKLFFGSGTQLSVL.

The rearrangement uses TRBV29-1 and TRBJ2-1; D perhaps matches TRBD2 (5 bases). The germline gives CDR1 SQVTM, CDR2 ANQGSEA. The CDR3 runs to 14 residues. V was pared by 4 bases and J by 6 bases, with 16 bases between. CDR3 loop: CSVVGENPLNEQFF. As DNA, the CDR3 is TGCAGCGTTGTCGGGGAAAACCCCCTCAATGAGCAGTTCTTC.

The chain joins TRBV19 to TRBJ2-7; 14 bases agree with TRBD2. Germline CDR1 LNHDA, CDR2 SQIVND (reference sequence). Germline trimming cut 9 bases from V and 2 bases from J; bases unmatched to any gene: 6. This CDR3 region has 15 residues. Here the CDR3 reads CASQGLAGGTYEQYF. The CDR3 coding sequence is TGTGCCAGCCAAGGACTAGCGGGGGGTACCTACGAGCAGTACTTC.

This chain links TRBV5-6 with TRBJ2-7; D may be TRBD1 (6 bases). The CDR3 contains 16 residues. Trimming took off 4 bases at V and 5 bases at J, with 22 bases between the two ends. Germline V gene lookup returns CDR1 SGHDT and CDR2 YYEEEE. The CDR3 protein is CASSPEIGFRDNEQYF. CDR3 nucleotides: TGTGCCAGCAGCCCCGAGATTGGTTTCAGGGACAACGAGCAGTACTTC.

The chain couples TRBV7-9 to TRBJ2-1; 7 positions agree with TRBD1. Germline V gives CDR1 SEHNR, CDR2 FQNEAQ (reference sequence). The trim removed 4 bases at V and 2 bases at J, leaving 5 bases unmatched. The CDR3 is made up of 15 amino acids. CDR3 DNA: TGTGCCAGCAGCTCGGACAGGCTCCCCTACAATGAGCAGTTCTTC. It codes for CASSSDRLPYNEQFF.